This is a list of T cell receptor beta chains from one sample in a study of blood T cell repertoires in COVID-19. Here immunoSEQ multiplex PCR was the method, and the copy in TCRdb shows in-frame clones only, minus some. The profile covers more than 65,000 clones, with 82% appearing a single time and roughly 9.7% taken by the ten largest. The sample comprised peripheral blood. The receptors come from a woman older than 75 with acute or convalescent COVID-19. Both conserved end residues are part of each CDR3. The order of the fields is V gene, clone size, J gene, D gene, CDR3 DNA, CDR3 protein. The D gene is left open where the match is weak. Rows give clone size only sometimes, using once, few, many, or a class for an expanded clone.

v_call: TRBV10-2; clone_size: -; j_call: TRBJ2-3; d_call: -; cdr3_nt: TGCGCCAGCGAACTTCGGCGCGGAGATACGCAGTATTTT; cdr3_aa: CASELRRGDTQYF
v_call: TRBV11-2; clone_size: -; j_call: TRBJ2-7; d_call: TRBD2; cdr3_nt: TGTGCCAGCAGCTTAGGGTCTCGGGGGGACTACGAGCAGTACTTC; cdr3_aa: CASSLGSRGDYEQYF
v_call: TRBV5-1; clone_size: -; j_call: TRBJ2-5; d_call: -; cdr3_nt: TGCGCCAGCAGCTTGGGCGGGGGCGGAGAGACCCAGTACTTC; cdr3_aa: CASSLGGGGETQYF
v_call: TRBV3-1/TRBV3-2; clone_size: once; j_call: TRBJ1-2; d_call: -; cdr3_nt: TGTGCCAGCAGTATTGGAGGTGACTATGGCTACACCTTC; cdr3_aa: CASSIGGDYGYTF
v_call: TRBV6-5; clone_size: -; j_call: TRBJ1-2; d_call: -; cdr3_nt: TGTGCCAGCAGTCGGGACTGGAGGAACTATGGCTACACCTTC; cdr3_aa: CASSRDWRNYGYTF
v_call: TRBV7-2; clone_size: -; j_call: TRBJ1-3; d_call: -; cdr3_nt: TGTGCCAGCAGCCAGGGGAGTGGAAACACCATATATTTT; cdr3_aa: CASSQGSGNTIYF
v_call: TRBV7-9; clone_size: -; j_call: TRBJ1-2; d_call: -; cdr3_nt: TGTGCCAGCAGCTTAGCACTTAATCAGGGGTCTAGGGGCTACACCTTC; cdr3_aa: CASSLALNQGSRGYTF
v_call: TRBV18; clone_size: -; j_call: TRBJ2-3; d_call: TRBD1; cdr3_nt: TGTGCCAGCTCCGCCGGACAGGGAGGCGCAGATACGCAGTATTTT; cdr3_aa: CASSAGQGGADTQYF
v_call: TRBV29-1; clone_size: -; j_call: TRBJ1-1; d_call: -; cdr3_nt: TGCAGCGGGGGAGGGGCCGGGACTGAAGCTTTCTTT; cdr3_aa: CSGGGAGTEAFF
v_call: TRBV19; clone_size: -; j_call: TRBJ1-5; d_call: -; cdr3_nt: TGTGCCAGTAGTATAGTTATCAGGGATCAGCCCCAGCATTTT; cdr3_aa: CASSIVIRDQPQHF
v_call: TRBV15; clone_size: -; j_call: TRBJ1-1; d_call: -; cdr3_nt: TGTGCCACCAGCAGGTTGCAAAGCCCTGCGGGCACTGAAGCTTTCTTT; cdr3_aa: CATSRLQSPAGTEAFF
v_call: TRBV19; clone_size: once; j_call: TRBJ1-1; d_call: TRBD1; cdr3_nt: TGTGCCAGTAGCACCGGGACAGGGATCATGAACACTGAAGCTTTCTTT; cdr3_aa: CASSTGTGIMNTEAFF
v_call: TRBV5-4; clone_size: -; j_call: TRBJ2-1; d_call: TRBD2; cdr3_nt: TGTGCCAGCAGCCCACGGACTAGTTACAATGAGCAGTTCTTC; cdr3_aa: CASSPRTSYNEQFF
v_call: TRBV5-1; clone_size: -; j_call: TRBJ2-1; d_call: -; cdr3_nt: TGCGCCAGCAGCACTGGGGGGGCGAATAATGAGCAGTTCTTC; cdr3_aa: CASSTGGANNEQFF
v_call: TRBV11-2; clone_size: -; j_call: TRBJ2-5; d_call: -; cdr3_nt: TGTGCCAGCAGCTTAGAATCTGGAGGGTGGGAGACCCAGTACTTC; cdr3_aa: CASSLESGGWETQYF
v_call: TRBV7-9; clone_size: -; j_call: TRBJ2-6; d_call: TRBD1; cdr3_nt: TGTGCCAGCAGCCCCGGGACAGGCCTCTCTGGGGCCAACGTCCTGACTTTC; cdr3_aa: CASSPGTGLSGANVLTF
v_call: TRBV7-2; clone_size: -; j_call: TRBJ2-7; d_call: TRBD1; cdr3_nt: TGTGCCAGCAGCTCTCGGACAGGGGGCACCTACGAGCAGTACTTC; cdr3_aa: CASSSRTGGTYEQYF
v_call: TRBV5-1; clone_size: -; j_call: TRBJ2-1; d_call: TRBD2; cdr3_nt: TGCGCCAGCAGCTTGGTCCTAGCGGGGGACAATGAGCAGTTCTTC; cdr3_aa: CASSLVLAGDNEQFF
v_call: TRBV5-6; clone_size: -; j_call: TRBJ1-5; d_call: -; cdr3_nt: TGTGCCAGCAGCCTCAGATCGGGAGGTAGTAATAGCAATCAGCCCCAGCATTTT; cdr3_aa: CASSLRSGGSNSNQPQHF
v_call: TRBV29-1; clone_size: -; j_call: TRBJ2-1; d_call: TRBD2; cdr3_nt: TGCAGCGTCTCCGGGACTAGCGTTTCCAATGAGCAGTTCTTC; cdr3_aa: CSVSGTSVSNEQFF
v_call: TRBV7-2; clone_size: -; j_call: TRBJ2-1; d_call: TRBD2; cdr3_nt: TGTGCCAGCAGGCCGCCGGGACTACTCTACAATGAGCAGTTCTTC; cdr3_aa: CASRPPGLLYNEQFF
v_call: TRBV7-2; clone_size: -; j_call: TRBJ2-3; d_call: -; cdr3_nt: TGTGCCAGCAGCTTAGGGGCCGGGGGTGGCACAGATACGCAGTATTTT; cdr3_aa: CASSLGAGGGTDTQYF
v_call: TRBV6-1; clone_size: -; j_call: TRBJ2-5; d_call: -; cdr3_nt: TGTGCCAGCAGTGATCGAGGGGGACAAAACCAAGAGACCCAGTACTTC; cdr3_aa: CASSDRGGQNQETQYF